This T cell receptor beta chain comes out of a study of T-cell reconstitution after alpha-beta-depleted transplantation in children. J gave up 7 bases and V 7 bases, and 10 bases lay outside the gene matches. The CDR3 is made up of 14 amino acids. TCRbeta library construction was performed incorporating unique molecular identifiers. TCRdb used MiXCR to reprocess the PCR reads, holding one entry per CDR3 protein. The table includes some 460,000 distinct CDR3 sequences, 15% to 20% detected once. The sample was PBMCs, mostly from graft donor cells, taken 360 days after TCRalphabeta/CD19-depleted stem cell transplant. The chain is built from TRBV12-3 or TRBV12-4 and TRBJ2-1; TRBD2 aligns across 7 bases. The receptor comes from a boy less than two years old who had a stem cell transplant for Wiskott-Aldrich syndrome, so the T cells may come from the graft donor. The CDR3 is CASTRYRTSNEQFF. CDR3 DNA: TGTGCCAGCACCCGATACAGGACTAGTAATGAGCAGTTCTTC.